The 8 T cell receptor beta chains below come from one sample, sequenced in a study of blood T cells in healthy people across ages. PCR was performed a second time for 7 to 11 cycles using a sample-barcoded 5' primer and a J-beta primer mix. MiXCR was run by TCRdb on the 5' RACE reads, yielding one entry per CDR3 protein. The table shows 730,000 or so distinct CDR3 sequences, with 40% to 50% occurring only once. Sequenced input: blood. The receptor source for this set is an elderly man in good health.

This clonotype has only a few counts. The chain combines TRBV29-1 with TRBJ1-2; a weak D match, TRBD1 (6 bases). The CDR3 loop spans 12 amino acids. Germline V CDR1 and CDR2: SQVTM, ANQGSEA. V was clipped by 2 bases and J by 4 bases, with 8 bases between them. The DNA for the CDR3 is TGCAGCGTTGAACAGGGGTCCTATGGCTACACCTTC. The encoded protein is CSVEQGSYGYTF.

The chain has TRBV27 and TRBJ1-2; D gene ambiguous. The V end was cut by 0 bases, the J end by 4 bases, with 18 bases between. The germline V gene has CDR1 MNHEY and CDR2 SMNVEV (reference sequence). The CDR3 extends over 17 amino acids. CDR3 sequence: CASSLSYPTPGGYGYTF. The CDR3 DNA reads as TGTGCCAGCAGTTTATCGTATCCGACCCCGGGAGGCTATGGCTACACCTTC.

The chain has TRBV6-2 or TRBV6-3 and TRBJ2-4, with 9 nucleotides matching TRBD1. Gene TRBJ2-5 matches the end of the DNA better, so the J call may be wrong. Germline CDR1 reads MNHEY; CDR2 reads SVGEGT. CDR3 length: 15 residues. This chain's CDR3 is CASSRDRAMEETQYF. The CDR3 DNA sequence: TGTGCCAGCAGTCGGGACAGGGCGATGGAAGAGACCCAGTACTTC.

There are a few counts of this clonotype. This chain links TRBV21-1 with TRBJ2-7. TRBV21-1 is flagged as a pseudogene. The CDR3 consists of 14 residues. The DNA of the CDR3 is TGTGCCAGCACCTTGGACAGGGGATCTTACGAGCAGTACTTC. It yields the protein CASTLDRGSYEQYF.

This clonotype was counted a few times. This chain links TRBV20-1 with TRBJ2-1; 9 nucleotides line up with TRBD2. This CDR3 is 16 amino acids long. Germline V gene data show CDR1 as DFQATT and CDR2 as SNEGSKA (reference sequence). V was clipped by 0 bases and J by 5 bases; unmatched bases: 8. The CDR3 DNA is TGCAGTGCTAGAGAGGGAGCGGGAGGATCTCACAATGAGCAGTTCTTC. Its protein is CSAREGAGGSHNEQFF.

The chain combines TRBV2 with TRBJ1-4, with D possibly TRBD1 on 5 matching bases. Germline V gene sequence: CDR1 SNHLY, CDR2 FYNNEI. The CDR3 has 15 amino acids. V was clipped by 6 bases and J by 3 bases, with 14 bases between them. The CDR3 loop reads CASRPLGEANEKLFF. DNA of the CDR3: TGTGCCAGCAGGCCATTGGGGGAGGCTAATGAAAAACTGTTTTTT.

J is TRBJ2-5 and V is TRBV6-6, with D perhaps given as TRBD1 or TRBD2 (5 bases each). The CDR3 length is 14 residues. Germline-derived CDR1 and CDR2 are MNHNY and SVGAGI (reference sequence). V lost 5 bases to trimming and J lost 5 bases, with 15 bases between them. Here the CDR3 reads CASSRGLGDETQYF. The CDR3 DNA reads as TGTGCCAGCAGTCGGGGCTTGGGGGACGAGACCCAGTACTTC.

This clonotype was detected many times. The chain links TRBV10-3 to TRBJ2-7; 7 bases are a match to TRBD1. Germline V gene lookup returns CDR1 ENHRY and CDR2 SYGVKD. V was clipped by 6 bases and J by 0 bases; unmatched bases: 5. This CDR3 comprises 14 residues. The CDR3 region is CAIRGQLSSYEQYF. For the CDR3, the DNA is TGTGCCATCAGGGGACAGCTTAGCTCCTACGAGCAGTACTTC.